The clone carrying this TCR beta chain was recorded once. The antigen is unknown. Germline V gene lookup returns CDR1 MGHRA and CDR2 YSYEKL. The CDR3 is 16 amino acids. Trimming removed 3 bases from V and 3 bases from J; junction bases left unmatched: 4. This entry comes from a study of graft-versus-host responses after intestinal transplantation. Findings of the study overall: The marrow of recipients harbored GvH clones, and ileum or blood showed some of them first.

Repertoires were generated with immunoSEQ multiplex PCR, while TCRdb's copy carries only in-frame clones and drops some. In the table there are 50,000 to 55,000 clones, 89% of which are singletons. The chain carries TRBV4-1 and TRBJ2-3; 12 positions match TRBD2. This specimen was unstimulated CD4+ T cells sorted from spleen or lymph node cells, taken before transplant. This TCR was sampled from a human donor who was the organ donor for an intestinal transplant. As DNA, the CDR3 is TGCGCCAGCAGCCACCCCGGACTAGCGGGAACAGATACGCAGTATTTT. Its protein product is CASSHPGLAGTDTQYF.